These 18 T cell receptor beta chains were sequenced from one sample in a study of CD8 T cells in Susac syndrome. Random hexamers primed reverse transcription of about 0.45 to 1 ug RNA. TCRdb reanalysed the immunoSEQ multiplex PCR reads using MiXCR and keeps one entry per CDR3 protein. The sample lists around 100,000 distinct CDR3 sequences, about 95% occurring once. Sequencing input: CD8+ T cells from PBMCs. Source of these receptors: a human donor with Susac syndrome.

The V and J genes are TRBV27 and TRBJ2-5, with D unclear. This CDR3 comprises 13 residues. Germline CDR1 MNHEY, CDR2 SMNVEV (reference sequence). V gave up 10 bases and J gave up 1 base, with 13 bases separating them. The CDR3 loop is CATKKWAQETQYF. The CDR3, as DNA: TGTGCCACCAAGAAGTGGGCCCAAGAGACCCAGTACTTC.

V gene TRBV29-1 combines with J gene TRBJ1-2, with TRBD1 matching over 10 bases. Germline values: CDR1 SQVTM, CDR2 ANQGSEA. This CDR3 comprises 16 residues. With 7 bases clipped from V and 2 bases from J, the junction kept 13 bases outside the gene matches. This CDR3 is CSESAGQGVWNYGYTF. Here the CDR3 DNA reads TGCAGCGAGTCGGCTGGACAGGGGGTATGGAACTATGGCTACACCTTC. The variable domain in full, completed from reference TRBV29-1 and TRBJ1-2, reads SAVISQKPSRDICQRGTSLTIQCQVDSQVTMMFWYRQQPGQSLTLIATANQGSEATYESGFVIDKFPISRPNLTFSTLTVSNMSPEDSSIYLCSESAGQGVWNYGYTFGSGTRLTVV.

V usage is TRBV28 and J usage is TRBJ2-7; maybe TRBD1 (5 bases). Germline assignment: CDR1 MDHEN and CDR2 SYDVKM. CDR3 length: 14 residues. Deletions cut 8 bases from V and 2 bases from J, with 16 bases between. The CDR3 is CASSEGRGTYEQYF. DNA of the CDR3: TGTGCCAGCTCGGAAGGTAGGGGAACCTACGAGCAGTACTTC.

This clonotype was seen once. J is TRBJ2-1 and V is TRBV6-5, with 9 bases fitting TRBD1. Germline CDR1 reads MNHEY; CDR2 reads SVGAGI. After removal of 4 bases from V and 6 bases from J, the junction contained 7 bases not matched to a gene. The length of the CDR3 is 15 residues. The CDR3 protein is CASSSGTGQVNEQFF. CDR3 in DNA: TGTGCCAGCAGTTCCGGGACAGGGCAAGTCAATGAGCAGTTCTTC.

This chain connects TRBV29-1 to TRBJ2-5, with a weak D call TRBD1 (6 bases). Germline V gene sequence: CDR1 SQVTM, CDR2 ANQGSEA. Trimming pared 7 bases from V and 4 bases from J, leaving 16 bases between. CDR3 size: 13 residues. The CDR3 region is CSAQGRVVETQYF. As DNA, the CDR3 is TGCAGCGCCCAGGGGCGGGTGGTAGAGACCCAGTACTTC.

The chain carries TRBV20-1 and TRBJ2-4; 9 bases match TRBD1. Germline lookup yields CDR1 DFQATT and CDR2 SNEGSKA (reference sequence). The CDR3 covers 15 residues. Trimming cost V 1 base and J 9 bases; bases outside gene matches: 10. CDR3 nucleotide sequence: TGCAGTGCTAGAGCGGCCGGGACAGGGTCGGGCATTCAGTACTTC. Its translation: CSARAAGTGSGIQYF.

The chain has TRBV28 and TRBJ2-7; 7 positions match TRBD1. The V and J ends lost 6 bases and 3 bases, in that order; junction bases with no gene match: 11. The CDR3 has 15 residues. CDR1 is MDHEN, CDR2 SYDVKM, per germline. DNA for the CDR3: TGTGCCAGCAGCAGACCCCCGACAGGGAACTACGAGCAGTACTTC. Translating it yields CASSRPPTGNYEQYF. The full variable domain, with the rest looked up from reference TRBV28 and TRBJ2-7, is DVKVTQSSRYLVKRTGEKVFLECVQDMDHENMFWYRQDPGLGLRLIYFSYDVKMKEKGDIPEGYSVSREKKERFSLILESASTNQTSMYLCASSRPPTGNYEQYFGPGTRLTVT.

The chain carries TRBV20-1 and TRBJ1-1; possible D gene TRBD1, 5 bases. The germline gives CDR1 DFQATT, CDR2 SNEGSKA (reference sequence). There are 14 residues in the CDR3. Trimming stripped 0 bases from V and 6 bases from J, with 14 bases between. The CDR3 bases are TGCAGTGCTAGAGATCTCGGGGTGGGGGCTGAAGCTTTCTTT. It encodes CSARDLGVGAEAFF.

J is TRBJ2-3 and V is TRBV5-4; TRBD2 matches 12 bases. Germline V gene sequence: CDR1 SGHNT, CDR2 YYREEE (reference sequence). The length of the CDR3 is 16 residues. V shed 4 bases and J 2 bases; nucleotides not matched to a gene: 5. The CDR3 protein is CASSPGLAGPTDTQYF. The CDR3 nucleotides read TGTGCCAGCAGCCCTGGACTAGCGGGACCCACAGATACGCAGTATTTT.

This clonotype was picked up one time. The chain is built from TRBV18 and TRBJ2-3; D unclear. Between the trimmed V and J ends, which lost 3 bases and 1 base, there was a span of 14 bases. CDR3 size: 16 residues. Germline loops: CDR1 KGHSH, CDR2 LQKENI. The CDR3 sequence: CASSPRAGPGTDTQYF. CDR3 coding DNA: TGTGCCAGCTCACCGAGAGCCGGTCCGGGCACAGATACGCAGTATTTT.

This clonotype was counted a single time. The V and J genes are TRBV29-1 and TRBJ1-2, with a tentative D call TRBD1 (5 bases). V dropped 5 bases and J dropped 0 bases, with 10 bases sitting between them. Per germline, CDR1 SQVTM and CDR2 ANQGSEA. The CDR3 has 13 residues. In nucleotides, the CDR3 is TGCAGCGTTAACCAGGGTTCTAACTATGGCTACACCTTC. This codes for CSVNQGSNYGYTF.

CDR3 region: CAISESATGNYNEQFF. Here the CDR3 DNA reads TGTGCCATCAGTGAGTCTGCGACAGGTAACTACAATGAGCAGTTCTTC. V usage is TRBV10-3 and J usage is TRBJ2-1; a possible D gene is TRBD1 (6 bases). The ends were cut back, 0 bases at V and 3 bases at J, with 12 bases in the middle. Germline CDR1 and CDR2: ENHRY and SYGVKD. The CDR3 runs 16 residues.

The chain recombines TRBV29-1 with TRBJ2-6, with 11 nucleotides matching TRBD2. This CDR3 is built from 16 residues. J lost 0 bases, V lost 4 bases, and 2 bases had no gene match. Germline V CDR1 and CDR2: SQVTM, ANQGSEA. The CDR3 coding sequence is TGCAGCGTTGGTAGCGGGGGGGTCTCTGGGGCCAACGTCCTGACTTTC. Its translation is CSVGSGGVSGANVLTF.

The V call is TRBV20-1, the J call TRBJ2-5; 9 positions agree with TRBD2. This CDR3 has 15 amino acids. The V gene's germline CDR1 is DFQATT and CDR2 SNEGSKA (reference sequence). Trimming cost V 5 bases and J 5 bases; bases outside gene matches: 12. Written as DNA, the CDR3 is TGCAGTGCTTCATCGACTAGCGGAGGGGCGGAGACCCAGTACTTC. Translating it yields CSASSTSGGAETQYF.

V is TRBV4-1 and J is TRBJ2-2, with TRBD1 matching 7 bases. J lost 2 bases, V lost 1 base, and 16 bases had no gene match. Germline V gene sequence: CDR1 MGHRA, CDR2 YSYEKL. The CDR3 consists of 20 residues. Here the CDR3 reads CASSQGRGQGDTSNTGELFF. CDR3 DNA: TGCGCCAGCAGCCAAGGGCGAGGCCAGGGGGATACCAGTAACACCGGGGAGCTGTTTTTT.

The genes are TRBV3-1 and TRBJ2-7, with no clear D. Germline loops: CDR1 LGHDT, CDR2 YNNKEL (reference sequence). The CDR3 is 12 residues long. Trimming pared 1 base from V and 7 bases from J, leaving 8 bases between. CDR3 loop: CASSQAQWEQYF. Written as DNA, the CDR3 is TGTGCCAGCAGCCAAGCCCAGTGGGAGCAGTACTTC.

The V call is TRBV4-2, the J call TRBJ2-6; D may match TRBD1 or TRBD2 (5 bases each). This CDR3 is built from 18 residues. The germline gives CDR1 LGHNA, CDR2 YNFKEQ. Trimming took off 3 bases at V and 0 bases at J, with 15 bases between the two ends. Here the CDR3 DNA reads TGTGCCAGCAGCCATGGGGACGGAGGAAGCTCTGGGGCCAACGTCCTGACTTTC. It is translated as CASSHGDGGSSGANVLTF.

The rearrangement joins TRBV13 to TRBJ2-5, with TRBD2 as a possible D gene (6 bases). The CDR3 spans 16 residues. The V end lost 5 bases, the J end lost 4 bases, and 20 bases lay between the germline ends. CDR1 and CDR2 (germline): PRHDT, FYEKMQ (reference sequence). The CDR3 DNA reads TGTGCCAGCAGCAAGACCCCCGGGCTGGGGGGAGAGACCCAGTACTTC. Residues: CASSKTPGLGGETQYF.